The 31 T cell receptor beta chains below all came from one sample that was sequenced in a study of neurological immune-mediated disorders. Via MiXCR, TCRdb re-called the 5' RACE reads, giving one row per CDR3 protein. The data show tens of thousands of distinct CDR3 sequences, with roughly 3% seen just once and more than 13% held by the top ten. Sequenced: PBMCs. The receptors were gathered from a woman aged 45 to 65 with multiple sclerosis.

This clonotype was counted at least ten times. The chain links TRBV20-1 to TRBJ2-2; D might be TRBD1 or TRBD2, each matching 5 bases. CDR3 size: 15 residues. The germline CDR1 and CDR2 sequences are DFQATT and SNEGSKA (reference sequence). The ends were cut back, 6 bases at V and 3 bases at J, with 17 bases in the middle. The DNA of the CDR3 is TGCAGTGCCCCCCGCGGGCAGGGATACACCGGGGAGCTGTTTTTT. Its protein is CSAPRGQGYTGELFF.

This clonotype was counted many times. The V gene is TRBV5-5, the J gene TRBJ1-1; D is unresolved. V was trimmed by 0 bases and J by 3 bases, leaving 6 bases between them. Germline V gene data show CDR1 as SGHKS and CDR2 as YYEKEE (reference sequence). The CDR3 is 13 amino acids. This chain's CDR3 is CASSLDIYTEAFF. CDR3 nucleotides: TGTGCCAGCAGCTTGGACATATACACTGAAGCTTTCTTT.

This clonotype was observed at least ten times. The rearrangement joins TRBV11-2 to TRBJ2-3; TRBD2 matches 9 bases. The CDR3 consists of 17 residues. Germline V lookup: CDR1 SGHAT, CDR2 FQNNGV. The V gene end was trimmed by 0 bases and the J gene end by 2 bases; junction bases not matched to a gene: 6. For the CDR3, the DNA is TGTGCCAGCAGCTTAGACGGGCGGGGACTAGCCACAGATACGCAGTATTTT. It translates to CASSLDGRGLATDTQYF.

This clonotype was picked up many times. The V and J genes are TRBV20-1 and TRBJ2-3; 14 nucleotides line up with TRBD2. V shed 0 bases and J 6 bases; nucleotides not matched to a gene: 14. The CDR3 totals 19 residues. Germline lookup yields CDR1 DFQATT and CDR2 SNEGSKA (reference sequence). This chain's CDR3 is CSARDVWTSGGPGFDTQYF. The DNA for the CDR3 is TGCAGTGCTAGAGATGTTTGGACTAGCGGGGGGCCTGGCTTTGATACGCAGTATTTT.

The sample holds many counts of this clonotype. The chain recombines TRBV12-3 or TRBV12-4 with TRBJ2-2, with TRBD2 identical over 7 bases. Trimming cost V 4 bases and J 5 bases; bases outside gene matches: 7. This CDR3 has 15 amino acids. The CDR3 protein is CASSYAGRETGELFF. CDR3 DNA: TGTGCCAGCAGTTATGCGGGGAGGGAAACCGGGGAGCTGTTTTTT.

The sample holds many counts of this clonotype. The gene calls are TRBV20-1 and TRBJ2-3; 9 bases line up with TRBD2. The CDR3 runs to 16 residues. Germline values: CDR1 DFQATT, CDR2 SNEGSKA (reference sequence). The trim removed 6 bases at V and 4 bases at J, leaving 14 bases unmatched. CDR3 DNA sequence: TGCAGTGCGAGGGACTGGCGGGGGGGCGCTGCAGATACGCAGTATTTT. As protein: CSARDWRGGAADTQYF.

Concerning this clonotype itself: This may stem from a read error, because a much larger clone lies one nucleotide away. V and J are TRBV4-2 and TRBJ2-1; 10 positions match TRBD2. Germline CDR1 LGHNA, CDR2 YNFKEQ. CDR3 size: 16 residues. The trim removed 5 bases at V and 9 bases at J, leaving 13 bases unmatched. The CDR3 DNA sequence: TGTGCCAGCAGCAACCACCTAGCGGGAGAAGTGGGTGAGCAGTTCTTC. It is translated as CASSNHLAGEVGEQFF.

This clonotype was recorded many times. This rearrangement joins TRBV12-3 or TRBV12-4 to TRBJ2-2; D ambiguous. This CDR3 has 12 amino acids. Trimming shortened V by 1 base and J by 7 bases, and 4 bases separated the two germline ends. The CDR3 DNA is TGTGCCAGCAGTTTAGGGGTCGGGGAGCTGTTTTTT. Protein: CASSLGVGELFF.

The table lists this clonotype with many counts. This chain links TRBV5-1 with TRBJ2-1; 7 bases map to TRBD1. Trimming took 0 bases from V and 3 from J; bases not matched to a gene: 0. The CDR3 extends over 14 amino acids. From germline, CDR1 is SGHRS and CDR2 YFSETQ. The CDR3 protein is CASSLGDSYNEQFF. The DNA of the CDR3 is TGCGCCAGCAGCTTGGGGGACAGCTACAATGAGCAGTTCTTC.

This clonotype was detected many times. The CDR3 DNA follows: TGTGCCAGCAGCCCTCGAGAGGGAGGGGTGAACACCGGGGAGCTGTTTTTT. This sequence encodes CASSPREGGVNTGELFF. The chain joins TRBV7-9 to TRBJ2-2, with TRBD2 matching over 7 bases. The CDR3 is made up of 17 amino acids. Germline loops: CDR1 SEHNR, CDR2 FQNEAQ (reference sequence). V lost 5 bases, J lost 1 base, and 10 bases stayed unmatched. The full variable domain, with the rest looked up from reference TRBV7-9 and TRBJ2-2, is DTGVSQNPRHKITKRGQNVTFRCDPISEHNRLYWYRQTLGQGPEFLTYFQNEAQLEKSRLLSDRFSAERPKGSFSTLEIQRTEQGDSAMYLCASSPREGGVNTGELFFGEGSRLTVL.

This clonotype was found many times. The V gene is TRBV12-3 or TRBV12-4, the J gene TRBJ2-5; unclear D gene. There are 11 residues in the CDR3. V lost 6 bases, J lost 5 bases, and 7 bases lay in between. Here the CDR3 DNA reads TGTGCCAGCAGGGTCGCGGAGACCCAGTACTTC. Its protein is CASRVAETQYF.

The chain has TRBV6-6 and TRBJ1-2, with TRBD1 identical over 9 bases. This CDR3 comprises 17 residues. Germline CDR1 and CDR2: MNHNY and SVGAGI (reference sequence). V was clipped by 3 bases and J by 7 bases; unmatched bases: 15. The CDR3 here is CASSYLTGGSVTSGYTF. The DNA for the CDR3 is TGTGCCAGCAGTTATTTAACAGGGGGCTCGGTCACGTCTGGCTACACCTTC.

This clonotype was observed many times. CDR3 sequence reads: CATSRGTVSSGNTIYF. In DNA, the CDR3 is TGTGCCACCAGCAGAGGGACGGTGAGCTCTGGAAACACCATATATTTT. This sequence joins TRBV15 and TRBJ1-3; D uncertain. CDR1 is LNHNV, CDR2 YYDKDF, per germline (reference sequence). There are 16 residues in the CDR3. The ends were cut back, 1 base at V and 0 bases at J, with 10 bases in the middle. The whole variable domain, remainder taken from reference TRBV15 and TRBJ1-3, is DAMVIQNPRYQVTQFGKPVTLSCSQTLNHNVMYWYQQKSSQAPKLLFHYYDKDFNNEADTPDNFQSRRPNTSFCFLDIRSPGLGDTAMYLCATSRGTVSSGNTIYFGEGSWLTVV.

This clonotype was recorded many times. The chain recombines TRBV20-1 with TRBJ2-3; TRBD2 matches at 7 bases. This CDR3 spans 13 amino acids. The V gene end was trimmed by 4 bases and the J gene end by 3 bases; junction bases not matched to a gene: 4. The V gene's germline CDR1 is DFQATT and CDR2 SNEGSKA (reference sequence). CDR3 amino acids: CSATLAVTDTQYF. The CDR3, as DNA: TGCAGTGCTACCCTAGCGGTAACAGATACGCAGTATTTT.

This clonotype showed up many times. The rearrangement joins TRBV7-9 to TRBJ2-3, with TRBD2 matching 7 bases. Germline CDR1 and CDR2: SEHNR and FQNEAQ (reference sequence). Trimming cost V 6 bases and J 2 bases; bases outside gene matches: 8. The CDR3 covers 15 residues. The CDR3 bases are TGTGCCAGCAGTAAACTAGCGCTCTCCACAGATACGCAGTATTTT. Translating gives CASSKLALSTDTQYF.

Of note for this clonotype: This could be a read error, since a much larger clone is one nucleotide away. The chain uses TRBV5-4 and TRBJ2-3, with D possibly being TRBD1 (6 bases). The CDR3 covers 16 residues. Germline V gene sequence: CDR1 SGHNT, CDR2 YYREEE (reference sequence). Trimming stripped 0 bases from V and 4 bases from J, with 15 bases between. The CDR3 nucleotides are TGTGCCAGCAGCTTGGACCAGACAGGTCCCGCAGATACGCAGTATTTT. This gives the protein CASSLDQTGPADTQYF.

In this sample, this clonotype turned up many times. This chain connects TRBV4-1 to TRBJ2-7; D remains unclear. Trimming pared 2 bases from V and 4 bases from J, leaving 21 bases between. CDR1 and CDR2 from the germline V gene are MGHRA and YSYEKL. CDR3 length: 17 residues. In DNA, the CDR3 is TGCGCCAGCAGCCAACAAGCCTCGGGCCGGTTTTTATACGAGCAGTACGTC. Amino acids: CASSQQASGRFLYEQYV.

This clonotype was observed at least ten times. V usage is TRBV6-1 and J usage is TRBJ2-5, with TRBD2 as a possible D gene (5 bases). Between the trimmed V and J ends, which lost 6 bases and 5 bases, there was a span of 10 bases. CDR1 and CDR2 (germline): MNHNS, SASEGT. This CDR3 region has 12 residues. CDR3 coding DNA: TGTGCCAGCAGCCCCGGCGGGGAGACCCAGTACTTC. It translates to CASSPGGETQYF.

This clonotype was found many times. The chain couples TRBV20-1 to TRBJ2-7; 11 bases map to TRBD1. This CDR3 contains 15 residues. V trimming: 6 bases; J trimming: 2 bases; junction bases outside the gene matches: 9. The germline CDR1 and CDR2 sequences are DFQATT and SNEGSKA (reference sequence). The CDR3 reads CSATLPGQGAYEQYF. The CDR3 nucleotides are TGCAGTGCCACACTTCCGGGACAGGGGGCCTACGAGCAGTACTTC.

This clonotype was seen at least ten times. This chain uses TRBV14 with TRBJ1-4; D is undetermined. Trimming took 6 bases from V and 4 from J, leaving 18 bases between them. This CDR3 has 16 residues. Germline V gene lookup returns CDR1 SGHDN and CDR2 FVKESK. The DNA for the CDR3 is TGTGCCAGCAGAAAGGGAGCCCGGGGAAGTAATGAAAAACTGTTTTTT. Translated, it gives CASRKGARGSNEKLFF.

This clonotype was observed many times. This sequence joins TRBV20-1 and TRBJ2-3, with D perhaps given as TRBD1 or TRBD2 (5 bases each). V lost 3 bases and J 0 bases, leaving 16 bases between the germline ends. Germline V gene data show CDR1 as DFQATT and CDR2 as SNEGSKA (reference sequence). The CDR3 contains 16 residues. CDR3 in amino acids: CSASPGASRSTDTQYF. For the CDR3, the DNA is TGCAGTGCTAGCCCTGGGGCTAGCAGAAGCACAGATACGCAGTATTTT.

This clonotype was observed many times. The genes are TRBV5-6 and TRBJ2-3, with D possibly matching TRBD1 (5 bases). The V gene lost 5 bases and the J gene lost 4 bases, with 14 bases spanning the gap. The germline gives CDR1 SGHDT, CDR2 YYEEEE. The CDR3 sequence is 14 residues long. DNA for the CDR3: TGTGCCAGCAGGAGGACAAGCGCAGCAGATACGCAGTATTTT. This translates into CASRRTSAADTQYF.

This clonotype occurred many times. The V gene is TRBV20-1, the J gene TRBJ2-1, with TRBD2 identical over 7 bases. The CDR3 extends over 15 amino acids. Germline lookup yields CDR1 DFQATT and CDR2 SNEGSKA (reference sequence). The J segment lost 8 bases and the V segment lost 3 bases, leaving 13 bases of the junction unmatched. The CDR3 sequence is CSASGNRDYRDEQFF. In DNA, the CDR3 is TGCAGTGCTAGTGGTAATAGGGACTACCGGGATGAGCAGTTCTTC.

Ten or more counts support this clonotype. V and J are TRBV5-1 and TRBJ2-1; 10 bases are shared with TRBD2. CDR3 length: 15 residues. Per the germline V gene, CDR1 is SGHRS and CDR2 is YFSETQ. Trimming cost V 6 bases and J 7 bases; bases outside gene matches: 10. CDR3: CASTLAGEVWNEQFF. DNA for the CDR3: TGCGCCAGCACCCTAGCGGGAGAGGTCTGGAATGAGCAGTTCTTC. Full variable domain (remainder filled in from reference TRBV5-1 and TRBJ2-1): KAGVTQTPRYLIKTRGQQVTLSCSPISGHRSVSWYQQTPGQGLQFLFEYFSETQRNKGNFPGRFSGRQFSNSRSEMNVSTLELGDSALYLCASTLAGEVWNEQFFGPGTRLTVL.

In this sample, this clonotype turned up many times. CDR3 DNA: TGCGCCAGCAGTGAGCTGTGGGAGGGCCTTGGGCCGAACACCGGGGAGCTGTTTTTT. Amino acid sequence: CASSELWEGLGPNTGELFF. This rearrangement joins TRBV10-2 to TRBJ2-2, with 7 bases fitting TRBD2. With 2 bases clipped from V and 0 bases from J, the junction kept 12 bases outside the gene matches. Germline lookup yields CDR1 WSHSY and CDR2 SAAADI. There are 19 residues in the CDR3.

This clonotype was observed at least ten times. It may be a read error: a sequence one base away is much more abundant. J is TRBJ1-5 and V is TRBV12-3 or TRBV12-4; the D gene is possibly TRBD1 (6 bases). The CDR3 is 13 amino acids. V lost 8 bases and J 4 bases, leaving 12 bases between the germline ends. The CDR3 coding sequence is TGTGCCAGCGAACGACAGGAAAATCAGCCCCAGCATTTT. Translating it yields CASERQENQPQHF.

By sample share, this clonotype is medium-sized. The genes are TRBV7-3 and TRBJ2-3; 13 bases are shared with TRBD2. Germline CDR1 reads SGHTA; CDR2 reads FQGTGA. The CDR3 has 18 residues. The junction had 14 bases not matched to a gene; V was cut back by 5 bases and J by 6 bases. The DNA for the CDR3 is TGTGCCAGCAGCCCGGGGACTAGCGGGACCCCTCAGGCTGATACGCAGTATTTT. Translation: CASSPGTSGTPQADTQYF.

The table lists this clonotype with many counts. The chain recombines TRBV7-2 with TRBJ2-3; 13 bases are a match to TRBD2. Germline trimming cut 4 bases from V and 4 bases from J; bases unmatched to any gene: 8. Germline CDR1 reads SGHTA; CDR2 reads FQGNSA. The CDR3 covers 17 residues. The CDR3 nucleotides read TGTGCCAGCAGCTATAGGACTAGCGGGAGATACGCAGATACGCAGTATTTT. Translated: CASSYRTSGRYADTQYF. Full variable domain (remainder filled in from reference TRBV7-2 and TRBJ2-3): GAGVSQSPSNKVTEKGKDVELRCDPISGHTALYWYRQSLGQGLEFLIYFQGNSAPDKSGLPSDRFSAERTGGSVSTLTIQRTQQEDSAVYLCASSYRTSGRYADTQYFGPGTRLTVL.

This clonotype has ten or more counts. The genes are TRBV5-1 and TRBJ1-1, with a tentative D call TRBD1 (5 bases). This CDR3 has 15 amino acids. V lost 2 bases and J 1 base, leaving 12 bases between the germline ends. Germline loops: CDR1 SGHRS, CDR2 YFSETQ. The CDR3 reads CASSLAGMGNTEAFF. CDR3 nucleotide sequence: TGCGCCAGCAGCTTAGCAGGGATGGGGAACACTGAAGCTTTCTTT.

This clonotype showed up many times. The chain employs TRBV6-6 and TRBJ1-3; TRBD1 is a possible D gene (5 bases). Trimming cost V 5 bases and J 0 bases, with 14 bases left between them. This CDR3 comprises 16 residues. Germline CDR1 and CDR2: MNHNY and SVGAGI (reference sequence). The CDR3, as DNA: TGTGCCAGCAGTCGACCCAGGGAGGACTCTGGAAACACCATATATTTT. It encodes CASSRPREDSGNTIYF.

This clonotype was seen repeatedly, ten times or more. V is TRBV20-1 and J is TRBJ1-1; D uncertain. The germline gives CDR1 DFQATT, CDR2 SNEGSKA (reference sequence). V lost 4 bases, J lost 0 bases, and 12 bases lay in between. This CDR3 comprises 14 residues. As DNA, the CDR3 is TGCAGTGCTACGTCGGGTACCGTGAACACTGAAGCTTTCTTT. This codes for CSATSGTVNTEAFF.